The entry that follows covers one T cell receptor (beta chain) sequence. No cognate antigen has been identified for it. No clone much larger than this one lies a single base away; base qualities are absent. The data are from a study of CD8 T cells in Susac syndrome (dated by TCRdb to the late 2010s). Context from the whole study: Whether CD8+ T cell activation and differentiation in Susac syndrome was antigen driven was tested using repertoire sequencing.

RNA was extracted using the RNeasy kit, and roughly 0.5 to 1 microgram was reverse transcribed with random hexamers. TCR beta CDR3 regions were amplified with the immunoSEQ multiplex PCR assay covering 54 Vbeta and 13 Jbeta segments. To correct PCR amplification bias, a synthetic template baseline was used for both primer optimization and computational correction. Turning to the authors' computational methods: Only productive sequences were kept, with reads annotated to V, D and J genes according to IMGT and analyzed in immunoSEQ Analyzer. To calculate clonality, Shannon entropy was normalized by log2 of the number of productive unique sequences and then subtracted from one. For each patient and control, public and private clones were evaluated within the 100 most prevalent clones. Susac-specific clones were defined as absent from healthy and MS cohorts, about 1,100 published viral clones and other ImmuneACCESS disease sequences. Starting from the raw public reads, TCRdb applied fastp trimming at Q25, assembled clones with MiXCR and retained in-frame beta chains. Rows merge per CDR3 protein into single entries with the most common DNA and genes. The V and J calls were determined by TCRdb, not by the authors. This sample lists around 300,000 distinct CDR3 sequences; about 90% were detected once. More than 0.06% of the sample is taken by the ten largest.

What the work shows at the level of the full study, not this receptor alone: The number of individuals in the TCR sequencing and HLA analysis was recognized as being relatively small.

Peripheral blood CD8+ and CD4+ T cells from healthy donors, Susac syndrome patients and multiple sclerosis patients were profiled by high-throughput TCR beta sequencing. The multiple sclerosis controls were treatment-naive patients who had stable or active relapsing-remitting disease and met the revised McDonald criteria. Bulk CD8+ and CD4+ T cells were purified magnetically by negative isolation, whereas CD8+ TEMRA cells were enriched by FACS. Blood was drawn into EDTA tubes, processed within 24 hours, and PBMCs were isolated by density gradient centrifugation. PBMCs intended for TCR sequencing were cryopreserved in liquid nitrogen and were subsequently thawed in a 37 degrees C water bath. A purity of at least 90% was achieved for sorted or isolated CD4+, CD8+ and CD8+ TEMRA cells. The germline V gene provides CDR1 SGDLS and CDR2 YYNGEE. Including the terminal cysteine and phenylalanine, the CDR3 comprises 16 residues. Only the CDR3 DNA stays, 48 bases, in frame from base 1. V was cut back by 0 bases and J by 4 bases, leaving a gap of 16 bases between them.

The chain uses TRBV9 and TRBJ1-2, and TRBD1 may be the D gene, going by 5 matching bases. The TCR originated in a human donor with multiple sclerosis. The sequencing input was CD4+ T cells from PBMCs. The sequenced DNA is TGTGCCAGCAGCGTAGGTTCAGAGGGGTCCCGCTATGGCTACACCTTC. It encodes CASSVGSEGSRYGYTF.